This T cell receptor (beta chain) came from a study of blood T cell repertoires in COVID-19. Profiled with immunoSEQ multiplex PCR; TCRdb holds only in-frame clones, not every one. This repertoire shows under 200,000 clones, over 70% found once; its top ten account for 10% to 15%. Participants were aged about 18 to 100 years from approximately 25 US areas. For recovered donors of Cohort 3, there were two negative PCRs, clearance, or symptom resolution. With regard to this clone: The same CDR3 arises from other DNA sequences in this sample as well.

CDR1 is LNHDA and CDR2 is SQIVND in the germline V gene (reference sequence). This CDR3 has 15 amino acids. V was shortened by 6 bases and J by 0 bases, with 12 bases between the two germline ends. The sequenced material came from PBMCs or T cells enriched from blood (not recorded which). The V and J genes are TRBV19 and TRBJ1-5; D uncertain. The receptor comes from an older woman who had recovered from COVID-19. The CDR3 DNA follows: TGTGCCAGTAGGGCGGGGTCGTATAGCAATCAGCCCCAGCATTTT. Amino acid sequence: CASRAGSYSNQPQHF.